The clone carrying this T cell receptor beta chain is categorized as medium-sized (0.01 to 0.1%). Sequencing was performed with immunoSEQ multiplex PCR; in TCRdb, only in-frame clones are kept and a portion is missing. This table has about 19,000 clones, roughly nine tenths appearing once. V was clipped by 4 bases and J by 6 bases; unmatched bases: 21. Looked up from germline, CDR1 is SEHNR and CDR2 is FQNEAQ (reference sequence). The CDR3 spans 18 residues. Time point given: week 3, after first cycle of checkpoint inhibitor. Patients had no prior systemic cancer treatment, immunosuppressants or other active cancers. The sample is drawn from a study of blood T cell dynamics during melanoma immunotherapy.

This clonotype originated in a human donor with melanoma. The chain joins TRBV7-9 to TRBJ2-7; 7 bases are a match to TRBD1. Specimen: blood, collected from a patient treated with checkpoint blockade. The DNA of the CDR3 is TGTGCCAGCAGCTCAAGGGGGACAGCCCCGCGTGGTCTGCGCGAGCAGTACTTC. This sequence encodes CASSSRGTAPRGLREQYF.